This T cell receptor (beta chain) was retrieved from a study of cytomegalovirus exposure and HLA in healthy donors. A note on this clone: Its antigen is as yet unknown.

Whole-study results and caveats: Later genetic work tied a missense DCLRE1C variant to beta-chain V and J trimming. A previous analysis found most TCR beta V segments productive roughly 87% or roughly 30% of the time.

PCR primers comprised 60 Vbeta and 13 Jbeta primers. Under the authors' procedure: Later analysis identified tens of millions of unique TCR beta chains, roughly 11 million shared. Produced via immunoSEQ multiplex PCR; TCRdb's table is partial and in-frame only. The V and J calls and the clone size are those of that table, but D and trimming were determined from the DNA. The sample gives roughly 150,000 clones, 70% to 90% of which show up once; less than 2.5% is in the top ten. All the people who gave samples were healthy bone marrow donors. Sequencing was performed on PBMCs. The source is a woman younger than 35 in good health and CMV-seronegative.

The CDR3 loop reads CASSGGPGDTDTQYF. The DNA for the CDR3 is TGTGCCAGCAGCGGAGGGCCCGGGGACACAGATACGCAGTATTTT. V is TRBV5-4 and J is TRBJ2-3; TRBD2 is a possible D gene (6 bases). V dropped 4 bases and J dropped 2 bases, with 14 bases sitting between them. CDR3 length: 15 amino acids. CDR1 and CDR2 (germline): SGHNT, YYREEE (reference sequence).